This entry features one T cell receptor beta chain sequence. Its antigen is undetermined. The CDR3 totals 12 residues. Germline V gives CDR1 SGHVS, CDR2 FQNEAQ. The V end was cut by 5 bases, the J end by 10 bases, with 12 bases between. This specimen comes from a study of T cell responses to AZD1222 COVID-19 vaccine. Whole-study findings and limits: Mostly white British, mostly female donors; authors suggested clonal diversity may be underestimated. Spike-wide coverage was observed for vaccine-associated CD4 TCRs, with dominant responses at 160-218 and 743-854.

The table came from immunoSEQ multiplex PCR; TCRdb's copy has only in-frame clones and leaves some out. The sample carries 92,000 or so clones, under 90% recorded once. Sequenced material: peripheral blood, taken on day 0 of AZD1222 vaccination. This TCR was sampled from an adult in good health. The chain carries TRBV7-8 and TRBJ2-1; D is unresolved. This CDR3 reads CASSPTAPEQFF. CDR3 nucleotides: TGTGCCAGCAGCCCAACCGCCCCAGAGCAGTTCTTC.